The rows below give T cell receptor beta chains drawn from one sample of a study of shared clonotypes between healthy human individuals. The method was immunoSEQ multiplex PCR; TCRdb's version includes in-frame clones alone and lacks a portion of them. Of about 470,000 clones listed, 75% to 85% are singletons. Sequencing was done on a sample of PBMCs. These receptor sequences come from a woman between 35 and 50 years old in good health. Some clones in this sample may be carry-over from other donors' samples. Both conserved end residues are part of each CDR3. Each record gives: V gene, D gene, J gene, CDR3 length, clone size, CDR3 DNA, CDR3 protein. D genes are given only for firm matches. Size values are once, few and many counts, or a class for expanded clones, and some rows have none.

TRBV27	TRBD2	TRBJ2-1	15	.	TGTGCCTGCAGTGGGTTAGCGGGAGGGTGGGATGAGCAGTTCTTC	CACSGLAGGWDEQFF
TRBV29-1	TRBD2	TRBJ2-1	15	.	TGCAGCGTTGAACTAGCGGGAGGGAATTACAATGAGCAGTTCTTC	CSVELAGGNYNEQFF
TRBV11-2	.	TRBJ2-7	15	.	TGTGCCAGCAGCGAGAACAGTATTAGCTCCTACGAGCAGTACTTC	CASSENSISSYEQYF
TRBV4-1	.	TRBJ1-2	16	.	TGCGCCAGCAGCCAAATAATGAACAGTCTTAACTATGGCTACACCTTC	CASSQIMNSLNYGYTF
TRBV2	TRBD2	TRBJ2-7	13	.	TGTGCCAGCAGTGAATCCAGGGAGGGCGAGCAGTACTTC	CASSESREGEQYF
TRBV7-8	.	TRBJ2-1	12	.	TGTGCCAGCAGCTTTCCGAACAGTGAGCAGTTCTTC	CASSFPNSEQFF
TRBV19	TRBD2	TRBJ2-7	17	.	TGTGCCAGTAGTATTCGCCCTAGCGGGAGAACCCCCTACGAGCAGTACTTC	CASSIRPSGRTPYEQYF
TRBV11-2	TRBD1	TRBJ2-7	14	.	TGTGCCAGCAGCTTAGGAGGGGGCCATTACGAGCAGTACTTC	CASSLGGGHYEQYF
TRBV5-1	TRBD2	TRBJ2-3	14	.	TGCGCCAGCGGTACTAGCGGGAGTGGAGATACGCAGTATTTT	CASGTSGSGDTQYF
TRBV7-2	.	TRBJ1-1	12	.	TGTGCCAGCAGCTTTAACGGGGGGGAAGCTTTCTTT	CASSFNGGEAFF
TRBV27	TRBD2	TRBJ2-3	17	.	TGTGCCAGCAGTTCTCTAGCGGGAGGCCCAGGCACAGATACGCAGTATTTT	CASSSLAGGPGTDTQYF
TRBV4-1	.	TRBJ1-5	13	.	TGCGCCAGCAGCCAAGGAGCGGGTCAGCCCCAGCATTTT	CASSQGAGQPQHF
TRBV5-4	.	TRBJ1-2	15	few	TGTGCCAGCAGCTTGGACAGTCCACTTAACTATGGCTACACCTTC	CASSLDSPLNYGYTF
TRBV5-1	.	TRBJ1-2	14	few	TGCGCCAGCAGCCCCTATCAGGGTCGAGGTGGCTACACCTTC	CASSPYQGRGGYTF
TRBV7-8	.	TRBJ2-7	14	few	TGTGCCAGCAGCTCCCAGGTGGGGCAATACGAGCAGTACTTC	CASSSQVGQYEQYF
TRBV7-9	.	TRBJ2-5	13	.	TGTGCCAGCAGCTTATCCTCCCGAGAGACCCAGTACTTC	CASSLSSRETQYF
TRBV6-5	TRBD1	TRBJ1-1	13	.	TGTGCCAGCACCGCCGCAGGGGGCACTGAAGCTTTCTTT	CASTAAGGTEAFF
TRBV30	.	TRBJ1-1	13	.	TGTGCCTGGAGGGTGGGACAGAACACTGAAGCTTTCTTT	CAWRVGQNTEAFF
TRBV28	TRBD1	TRBJ1-1	12	.	TGTGCCAGCAAGACAGGGATCACTGAAGCTTTCTTT	CASKTGITEAFF
TRBV5-1	.	TRBJ1-2	13	.	TGCGCCAGCAGCGATGGTGGGCCCCGCGGCTACACCTTC	CASSDGGPRGYTF
TRBV30	TRBD2	TRBJ2-5	16	.	TGTGCCTGGAGCCCGGGACTAGCGGGAGGCCAAGAGACCCAGTACTTC	CAWSPGLAGGQETQYF
TRBV20-1	.	TRBJ2-3	11	.	TGCAGTGCTACTTACACAGATACGCAGTATTTT	CSATYTDTQYF
TRBV6-1	.	TRBJ1-5	16	once	TGTGCCAGCAGTGAATTGGCAGGCTATAGCAATCAGCCCCAGCATTTT	CASSELAGYSNQPQHF
TRBV10-2	TRBD1	TRBJ1-5	14	.	TGCGCCAGCAGGCGGACAGGGGGCGGGCAGCCCCAGCATTTT	CASRRTGGGQPQHF
TRBV5-8	.	TRBJ1-5	15	.	TGTGCCAGCAGCTTGACCGGGGCCGCTTGGCAGCCCCAGCATTTT	CASSLTGAAWQPQHF
TRBV2	TRBD2	TRBJ2-1	14	.	TGTGCCAGCAGGGCGAGCGGGGGATACAATGAGCAGTTCTTC	CASRASGGYNEQFF
TRBV30	TRBD2	TRBJ2-2	15	few	TGTGCCTGGAGTGTACTAGCGGAGAACACCGGGGAGCTGTTTTTT	CAWSVLAENTGELFF
TRBV6-5	.	TRBJ1-1	13	few	TGTGCCAGCAGAAGACAAGCTAACACTGAAGCTTTCTTT	CASRRQANTEAFF
TRBV10-3	TRBD1	TRBJ1-3	16	.	TGTGCCATCAGTGAATTGACAGGGGACTCTGGAAACACCATATATTTT	CAISELTGDSGNTIYF
TRBV19	.	TRBJ2-6	17	.	TGTGCCAGTAGTATAGGATCCCCAGGTCGTGGGGCCAACGTCCTGACTTTC	CASSIGSPGRGANVLTF
TRBV19	.	TRBJ2-5	13	.	TGTGCCAGTAGTGGGCCGGGTCGAGAGACCCAGTACTTC	CASSGPGRETQYF
TRBV4-1	TRBD1	TRBJ1-5	17	.	TGCGCCAGCAGCCAAGAGGGGACAGTTAATAGCAATCAGCCCCAGCATTTT	CASSQEGTVNSNQPQHF
TRBV4-1	.	TRBJ1-6	15	.	TGCGCCAGCAGCCAAGACGGGGGCCGCGCCTCACCCCTCCACTTT	CASSQDGGRASPLHF
TRBV7-9	.	TRBJ2-1	15	.	TGTGCCAGCAGCTTCGGGGGAACTCCGTACAATGAGCAGTTCTTC	CASSFGGTPYNEQFF
TRBV19	TRBD1	TRBJ2-7	15	.	TGTGCCAGTAGCGAATCCGCAGGGGGCGGATACGAGCAGTACTTC	CASSESAGGGYEQYF
TRBV19	TRBD2	TRBJ2-1	16	.	TGTGCCACCGGGTCCCAGCCCGCGGGGGGTTACAATGAGCAGTTCTTC	CATGSQPAGGYNEQFF
TRBV5-1	TRBD1	TRBJ1-2	14	once	TGCGCCAGCAGCTCCGGGACAGGGGGCTATGGCTACACCTTC	CASSSGTGGYGYTF
TRBV6-4	.	TRBJ2-3	13	.	TGTGCCAGCAGTTCCCAACCGAGTTCCGCGCAGTATTTT	CASSSQPSSAQYF
TRBV7-2	.	TRBJ1-3	9	.	TGTGCCAGCAGCTCCCTAGTGTATTTT	CASSSLVYF
TRBV9	TRBD1	TRBJ2-7	15	.	TGTGCCAGCAGCGTAGGGACAGGGGGCTCCTACGAGCAGTACTTC	CASSVGTGGSYEQYF
TRBV4-1	.	TRBJ1-5	16	.	TGCGCCAGCAGCCCCCTGGATGGTCAGGTGGTCCAGCCCCAGCATTTT	CASSPLDGQVVQPQHF
TRBV9	TRBD1	TRBJ2-1	17	.	TGTGCCAGCAGCCCAGAGGGCCCCGGGACAGGGGGCCAGGAGCAGTTCTTC	CASSPEGPGTGGQEQFF
TRBV30	TRBD1	TRBJ1-4	16	.	TGTGCCTGGAGTGCCCCTGGCCGGGACAGGGATGAAAAACTGTTTTTT	CAWSAPGRDRDEKLFF
TRBV28	.	TRBJ1-5	15	.	TGTGCCAGCAGTACCAGGACGCGGGGCAATCAGCCCCAGCATTTT	CASSTRTRGNQPQHF
TRBV5-8	.	TRBJ2-3	12	once	TGTGCCAGCAGCCACTTGGGAGATACGCAGTATTTT	CASSHLGDTQYF
TRBV7-6	.	TRBJ1-1	14	few	TGTGCCAGCAGCCTGGGTTTTAGGTTCACTGAAGCTTTCTTT	CASSLGFRFTEAFF
TRBV30	.	TRBJ2-3	13	once	TGTGCCTGGAGTGTAAACAGGGCAGATACGCAGTATTTT	CAWSVNRADTQYF
TRBV7-2	.	TRBJ2-5	14	.	TGTGCCAGCAGCTTTAACCGGGGACGGGAGACCCAGTACTTC	CASSFNRGRETQYF
TRBV7-3	TRBD1	TRBJ1-1	12	.	TGTGCCAGCAGCTGGACAGGGGGCCGGGCTTTCTTT	CASSWTGGRAFF
TRBV7-2	TRBD1	TRBJ2-7	13	.	TGTGCCAGCAATGACAGGGGATCGGGCGAGCAGTACTTC	CASNDRGSGEQYF
TRBV19	TRBD1	TRBJ2-1	16	.	TGTGCCAGTAGTATAGATAGGGGGCTCTCCTACAATGAGCAGTTCTTC	CASSIDRGLSYNEQFF
TRBV2	.	TRBJ2-3	12	few	TGTGCCAGCAGGCCAGGGGCAGATACGCAGTATTTT	CASRPGADTQYF
TRBV30	.	TRBJ2-7	14	.	TGTGCCGCCGCTTTGTACTCTCCTACCTACGAGCAGTACTTC	CAAALYSPTYEQYF
TRBV6-5	TRBD2	TRBJ2-3	16	.	TGTGCCAGCAGTTACGAGGCGGGAGGTCTCACAGATACGCAGTATTTT	CASSYEAGGLTDTQYF
TRBV28	.	TRBJ1-1	14	.	TGTGCCAGCAGTTTATGGGGGGTTGGCGCTGAAGCTTTCTTT	CASSLWGVGAEAFF
TRBV30	.	TRBJ2-4	12	.	TGTGCCTGGAGTGGCGGCCAAAACATTCAGTACTTC	CAWSGGQNIQYF
TRBV27	.	TRBJ1-4	19	.	TGTGCCAGCAGTTTTGACCATGACGACCGAGCCGCAACTAATGAAAAACTGTTTTTT	CASSFDHDDRAATNEKLFF
TRBV29-1	TRBD2	TRBJ2-5	13	.	TGCAGCGTTGGGGGCGGGAGAGGAGAGACCCAGTACTTC	CSVGGGRGETQYF
TRBV27	TRBD1	TRBJ1-5	15	.	TGTGCCAGCAGTTCCGGGACAGGGGTAAATCAGCCCCAGCATTTT	CASSSGTGVNQPQHF
TRBV12-5	.	TRBJ2-5	14	few	TGTGCTAGTGGTTTGGAAACAGGGGAGGAGATCCAGTACTTC	CASGLETGEEIQYF